The 24 T cell receptor beta chains in this list originate from one sample, sequenced in a study of T cell responses to AZD1222 COVID-19 vaccine. The assay was immunoSEQ multiplex PCR, and TCRdb's table has in-frame clones only and misses some. The sample lists some 120,000 clones, about 90% occurring once. This sample comprised peripheral blood, obtained 28 days after the second AZD1222 dose. The receptor set was obtained from an adult who received the AZD1222 COVID-19 vaccine.

This chain connects TRBV18 to TRBJ1-1; D not resolved. V was pared by 0 bases and J by 0 bases, with 8 bases between. Germline V gene sequence: CDR1 KGHSH, CDR2 LQKENI. The CDR3 runs to 15 residues. CDR3 nucleotides: TGTGCCAGCTCACCACCTCAACCCATGAACACTGAAGCTTTCTTT. Translating gives CASSPPQPMNTEAFF.

The V gene is TRBV28, the J gene TRBJ1-2, with TRBD1 as a possible D gene (6 bases). Germline CDR1 and CDR2: MDHEN and SYDVKM. Between the trimmed V and J ends, which lost 4 bases and 3 bases, there was a span of 9 bases. This CDR3 spans 13 amino acids. CDR3 DNA: TGTGCCAGCAGTTCAGGGGTACACTATGGCTACACCTTC. It yields the protein CASSSGVHYGYTF.

The chain carries TRBV28 and TRBJ2-1; 7 bases line up with TRBD2. J gave up 2 bases and V 3 bases, and 7 bases lay outside the gene matches. The germline CDR1 and CDR2 sequences are MDHEN and SYDVKM. The CDR3 runs 16 residues. This CDR3 is CASSFSGLQTYNEQFF. The CDR3 nucleotides read TGTGCCAGCAGTTTCTCGGGACTACAAACCTACAATGAGCAGTTCTTC.

This chain connects TRBV7-8 to TRBJ2-3, with TRBD1 matching over 8 bases. This CDR3 is built from 16 residues. The germline CDR1 and CDR2 sequences are SGHVS and FQNEAQ. V lost 4 bases and J lost 2; bases outside the gene matches: 8. The CDR3 nucleotides are TGTGCCAGCAGCTCCGACGGGACAGGATCCACAGATACGCAGTATTTT. This gives the protein CASSSDGTGSTDTQYF.

The V and J genes are TRBV3-1 (or the pseudogene TRBV3-2) and TRBJ1-4; TRBD1 is a possible D gene (6 bases). The V gene lost 0 bases and the J gene lost 4 bases, with 18 bases spanning the gap. The CDR3 has 18 amino acids. The V gene's germline CDR1 is LGHDT and CDR2 YNNKEL (reference sequence). The chain's CDR3 is CASSQDPRDKQRNEKLFF. CDR3 sequence (DNA): TGTGCCAGCAGCCAAGACCCCCGGGACAAGCAACGTAATGAAAAACTGTTTTTT.

V gene TRBV20-1 combines with J gene TRBJ1-2; D gene ambiguous. Per germline, CDR1 DFQATT and CDR2 SNEGSKA (reference sequence). The CDR3 extends over 11 amino acids. Trimming pared 5 bases from V and 5 bases from J, leaving 9 bases between. Here the CDR3 DNA reads TGCAGTGCTTATGACAATTATGGCTACACCTTC. Encoded protein: CSAYDNYGYTF.

V and J are TRBV5-5 and TRBJ2-7; TRBD1 might be the D (6 bases). This CDR3 has 13 amino acids. Germline V lookup: CDR1 SGHKS, CDR2 YYEKEE (reference sequence). V was clipped by 5 bases and J by 6 bases, with 15 bases between them. CDR3 amino acids: CASRPGQFIEQYF. Here the CDR3 DNA reads TGTGCCAGCAGACCTGGACAGTTTATCGAGCAGTACTTC.

This chain uses TRBV28 with TRBJ1-1; 9 bases align to TRBD1. Germline lookup yields CDR1 MDHEN and CDR2 SYDVKM. This CDR3 comprises 13 residues. J lost 6 bases, V lost 5 bases, and 4 bases had no gene match. As DNA, the CDR3 is TGTGCCAGCAGTGGGGACAGGGTCGCTGAAGCTTTCTTT. It yields the protein CASSGDRVAEAFF.

The rearrangement uses TRBV6-5 and TRBJ1-6, with D tentatively TRBD1 (5 bases). Germline assignment: CDR1 MNHEY and CDR2 SVGAGI. The CDR3 totals 14 residues. The ends were cut back, 4 bases at V and 8 bases at J, with 12 bases in the middle. The CDR3 sequence: CASSFGGGDSPLHF. CDR3 bases: TGTGCCAGCAGTTTTGGCGGAGGGGATTCACCCCTCCACTTT.

The CDR3 spells CASSYRGQRNYGYTF. The CDR3 DNA reads as TGTGCCAGCAGTTACCGGGGACAACGCAACTATGGCTACACCTTC. This sequence joins TRBV6-5 and TRBJ1-2, with a weak D call TRBD1 (6 bases). Trimming removed 2 bases at V and 2 bases at J, with 12 bases between. Looked up from germline, CDR1 is MNHEY and CDR2 is SVGAGI. This CDR3 comprises 15 residues.

The chain carries TRBV28 and TRBJ1-1; TRBD1 aligns across 9 bases. The ends lost 1 base at V and 3 bases at J; junction bases unmatched: 12. This CDR3 is 18 amino acids long. Germline V lookup: CDR1 MDHEN, CDR2 SYDVKM. The chain's CDR3 is CASSLSAYRGPVDTEAFF. The CDR3 DNA reads as TGTGCCAGCAGTTTATCGGCGTACAGGGGGCCGGTGGACACTGAAGCTTTCTTT.

This clone was counted a few times. The rearrangement links TRBV14 to TRBJ2-3; no clear D gene. Trimming cost V 4 bases and J 6 bases, with 20 bases left between them. This CDR3 is 16 amino acids long. Germline-derived CDR1 and CDR2 are SGHDN and FVKESK. The CDR3 protein is CASSPSRLVAKDTQYF. In DNA, the CDR3 is TGTGCCAGCAGCCCTTCACGGTTGGTGGCCAAGGATACGCAGTATTTT.

This chain uses TRBV5-1 with TRBJ2-6; TRBD2 is a possible D gene (5 bases). The CDR3 runs 12 residues. V was cut by 1 base and J by 19 bases, with 15 bases left in between. Germline-derived CDR1 and CDR2 are SGHRS and YFSETQ. Written as DNA, the CDR3 is TGCGCCAGCAGCTTGCCTGGGGAGTTCAAAACTTTC. Translation gives CASSLPGEFKTF. Drawing the rest from reference TRBV5-1 and TRBJ2-6, the complete variable domain is KAGVTQTPRYLIKTRGQQVTLSCSPISGHRSVSWYQQTPGQGLQFLFEYFSETQRNKGNFPGRFSGRQFSNSRSEMNVSTLELGDSALYLCASSLPGEFKTFGAGSRLTVL.

J is TRBJ2-5 and V is TRBV5-1; D perhaps matches TRBD2 (7 bases). V lost 4 bases to trimming and J lost 5 bases, with 18 bases between them. Germline assignment: CDR1 SGHRS and CDR2 YFSETQ. The CDR3 totals 15 residues. CDR3 bases: TGCGCCAGCAGCCCCAGAGGGGGGAGGGCCGAGACCCAGTACTTC. Protein sequence: CASSPRGGRAETQYF.

The chain is built from TRBV5-1 and TRBJ2-2; D is perhaps TRBD2 (5 bases). The CDR3 loop spans 15 amino acids. Looked up from germline, CDR1 is SGHRS and CDR2 is YFSETQ. With 4 bases removed from V and 6 bases from J, the gap between germline ends came to 16 bases. This CDR3 is CASSNTRSFAGELFF. In nucleotides, the CDR3 is TGCGCCAGCAGCAACACTAGGAGCTTTGCCGGGGAGCTGTTTTTT.

The gene calls are TRBV6-1 and TRBJ1-5; D might be TRBD1 (5 bases). Germline V gene lookup returns CDR1 MNHNS and CDR2 SASEGT. V lost 3 bases and J lost 3, with 15 bases in between. The CDR3 runs 16 residues. CDR3 in amino acids: CASSDTGGAYNQPQHF. The CDR3 coding sequence is TGTGCCAGCAGTGATACCGGTGGGGCCTACAATCAGCCCCAGCATTTT.

The chain links TRBV6-4 to TRBJ2-2; 11 positions match TRBD2. The CDR3 covers 14 residues. Germline CDR1 is MRHNA and CDR2 is SNTAGT. Unmatched junction bases numbered 0, after V lost 6 bases and J lost 3 bases. CDR3 nucleotide sequence: TGTGCCAGCAGACTAGCGGGGGACACCGGGGAGCTGTTTTTT. Its protein product is CASRLAGDTGELFF.

This rearrangement joins TRBV5-4 to TRBJ1-5; unclear D gene. Trimming took off 4 bases at V and 9 bases at J, with 11 bases between the two ends. CDR1 is SGHNT, CDR2 YYREEE, per germline (reference sequence). The CDR3 spans 12 residues. CDR3 residues: CASSLDRGPQHF. In DNA form, the CDR3 reads TGTGCCAGCAGCCTGGACCGGGGGCCCCAGCATTTT.

The chain links TRBV5-6 to TRBJ2-2; TRBD2 might be the D (5 bases). Trimming stripped 4 bases from V and 1 base from J, with 8 bases between. This CDR3 comprises 14 residues. Per germline, CDR1 SGHDT and CDR2 YYEEEE. In DNA form, the CDR3 reads TGTGCCAGCAGCCCGGACTGGAACACCGGGGAGCTGTTTTTT. It translates to CASSPDWNTGELFF.

This chain links TRBV7-9 with TRBJ1-1; D not certain. The germline CDR1 and CDR2 sequences are SEHNR and FQNEAQ (reference sequence). There are 15 residues in the CDR3. The V and J ends lost 2 bases and 1 base respectively, with 11 bases between them. CDR3 region: CASSLRGGRNTEAFF. CDR3 coding DNA: TGTGCCAGCAGCTTACGGGGAGGAAGGAACACTGAAGCTTTCTTT.

The chain is built from TRBV6-5 and TRBJ1-2, with TRBD1 matching 8 bases. Per the germline V gene, CDR1 is MNHEY and CDR2 is SVGAGI. The CDR3 has 15 amino acids. The V segment lost 6 bases and the J segment 4 bases; nucleotides outside the gene matches: 10. The CDR3 region has the DNA TGTGCCAGCAGCCTCAGGGACAGGAGATCCTATGGCTACACCTTC. Translated, it gives CASSLRDRRSYGYTF.

This clone was seen a single time. The gene calls are TRBV6-2 or TRBV6-3 and TRBJ1-5, with no clear D. Germline V gene data show CDR1 as MNHEY and CDR2 as SVGEGT. Deletions cut 0 bases from V and 6 bases from J, with 6 bases between. The CDR3 is made up of 13 amino acids. The DNA of the CDR3 is TGTGCCAGCAGTTACTCGACGGTTCAGCCCCAGCATTTT. Translated, it gives CASSYSTVQPQHF.

This clone was observed a single time. This chain uses TRBV29-1 with TRBJ2-7; 12 bases align to TRBD1. The germline V gene encodes CDR1 SQVTM and CDR2 ANQGSEA. Unmatched junction bases numbered 7, after V lost 7 bases and J lost 6 bases. This CDR3 region has 13 residues. CDR3 amino acids: CSASGQGAVEQYF. The DNA of the CDR3 is TGCAGCGCATCGGGACAGGGGGCGGTCGAGCAGTACTTC.

This chain links TRBV11-2 with TRBJ1-3, with D hard to call. Germline CDR1 SGHAT, CDR2 FQNNGV. The CDR3 runs to 14 residues. The V gene lost 5 bases and the J gene lost 0 bases, with 8 bases spanning the gap. CDR3 nucleotide sequence: TGTGCCAGCAGCAACCGGGACTCTGGAAACACCATATATTTT. Protein sequence: CASSNRDSGNTIYF.